The rows below give T cell receptor beta chains drawn from one sample of a study of T cell changes during pregnancy in multiple sclerosis. The repertoire was sequenced with immunoSEQ multiplex PCR; TCRdb's copy has only in-frame clones and lacks some. Of about 61,000 clones in the sample, more than 90% were seen once. The sample in question was peripheral blood, obtained in the first trimester of pregnancy. The origin of the receptors is a female donor in good health, enrolled as a control in a pregnancy study. CDR3s include the opening cysteine and the closing phenylalanine or tryptophan. D genes are given only for firm matches. Not every row has a clone size; where given, it reads once, few, many or a size class.

cdr3_nt: TGCGCCAGCAGCGGACTAGCGAACACCGGGGAGCTGTTTTTT
cdr3_aa: CASSGLANTGELFF
j_call: TRBJ2-2
v_call: TRBV5-1
clone_size: NA
d_call: TRBD2

cdr3_nt: TGTGCCATCAGCCCCGGGACAGGGGACTCTGGGGCCAACGTCCTGACTTTC
cdr3_aa: CAISPGTGDSGANVLTF
j_call: TRBJ2-6
v_call: TRBV10-3
clone_size: NA
d_call: TRBD1

cdr3_nt: TGTGCCAGCAGTCCAGGGTCCCTCTACGAGCAGTACTTC
cdr3_aa: CASSPGSLYEQYF
j_call: TRBJ2-7
v_call: TRBV6-1
clone_size: once
d_call: NA

cdr3_nt: TGCAGCGCTGGCCCCGGGACAGGGGGCTCTAACGAGCAGTACTTC
cdr3_aa: CSAGPGTGGSNEQYF
j_call: TRBJ2-7
v_call: TRBV29-1
clone_size: NA
d_call: TRBD1

cdr3_nt: TGTGCCAGCAGCCCTACAGATACGCAGTATTTT
cdr3_aa: CASSPTDTQYF
j_call: TRBJ2-3
v_call: TRBV7-2
clone_size: NA
d_call: NA

cdr3_nt: TGTGCCAGCAGCCTTGGGACAGACCCTGAAGCTTTCTTT
cdr3_aa: CASSLGTDPEAFF
j_call: TRBJ1-1
v_call: TRBV5-6
clone_size: NA
d_call: TRBD1

cdr3_nt: TGTGCCAGTAGTATCCAGGGGCTAGGAACCGGGGAGCTGTTTTTT
cdr3_aa: CASSIQGLGTGELFF
j_call: TRBJ2-2
v_call: TRBV19
clone_size: NA
d_call: NA

cdr3_nt: TGTGCCAGCAGATTACAGGGTAGGGGAGGCTACACCTTC
cdr3_aa: CASRLQGRGGYTF
j_call: TRBJ1-2
v_call: TRBV6-5
clone_size: NA
d_call: NA

cdr3_nt: TGTGCCAGCAGTTTAAGAGGGCTTTCTGAAGCTTTCTTT
cdr3_aa: CASSLRGLSEAFF
j_call: TRBJ1-1
v_call: TRBV27
clone_size: NA
d_call: NA

cdr3_nt: TGTGCCATCAGTGATACGAACAGTATGGGGACAGAAGTCTACGAGCAGTACTTC
cdr3_aa: CAISDTNSMGTEVYEQYF
j_call: TRBJ2-7
v_call: TRBV10-3
clone_size: NA
d_call: TRBD1

cdr3_nt: TGTGCCAGCAGCTTAACACCAGGGGGTTTAACTGAAGCTTTCTTT
cdr3_aa: CASSLTPGGLTEAFF
j_call: TRBJ1-1
v_call: TRBV5-5
clone_size: NA
d_call: TRBD1

cdr3_nt: TGTGCCTGGAATCCGGTCGGGACTGAAGCTTTCTTT
cdr3_aa: CAWNPVGTEAFF
j_call: TRBJ1-1
v_call: TRBV30
clone_size: few
d_call: NA

cdr3_nt: TGTGCTAGCAGCGTAGATGGCAGGGATTGGGAAGGCTACACCTTC
cdr3_aa: CASSVDGRDWEGYTF
j_call: TRBJ1-2
v_call: TRBV9
clone_size: NA
d_call: NA

cdr3_nt: TGTGCCAGCAGCGCGGACAGGGCTGGCTACACCTTC
cdr3_aa: CASSADRAGYTF
j_call: TRBJ1-2
v_call: TRBV5-4
clone_size: few
d_call: TRBD1

cdr3_nt: TGTGCCAGCTCACCCAGGATTCCCTACGAGCAGTACTTC
cdr3_aa: CASSPRIPYEQYF
j_call: TRBJ2-7
v_call: TRBV18
clone_size: NA
d_call: NA

cdr3_nt: TGTGCCAGCAGTGAAGGTGCGCCGGGACAGGGTGATGAAAAACTGTTTTTT
cdr3_aa: CASSEGAPGQGDEKLFF
j_call: TRBJ1-4
v_call: TRBV2
clone_size: NA
d_call: TRBD1

cdr3_nt: TGTGCCAGTAGACTACAGGGGACCTACACAGATACGCAGTATTTT
cdr3_aa: CASRLQGTYTDTQYF
j_call: TRBJ2-3
v_call: TRBV19
clone_size: NA
d_call: TRBD1

cdr3_nt: TGTGCCAGCAGCCAAGATGTGTTAGCGGGGTCCAGGGATACGCAGTATTTT
cdr3_aa: CASSQDVLAGSRDTQYF
j_call: TRBJ2-3
v_call: TRBV14
clone_size: NA
d_call: TRBD2

cdr3_nt: TGCGCCACCAGCGCACAGGGGGCGACCGGGGAGCTGTTTTTT
cdr3_aa: CATSAQGATGELFF
j_call: TRBJ2-2
v_call: TRBV5-1
clone_size: NA
d_call: TRBD1

cdr3_nt: TGTGCCAGTAGTGTAAGGGGACTCATGAACACTGAAGCTTTCTTT
cdr3_aa: CASSVRGLMNTEAFF
j_call: TRBJ1-1
v_call: TRBV19
clone_size: NA
d_call: NA

cdr3_nt: TGTGCCTGGACCCCCGGGACAGGGTGGGAGACCCAGTACTTC
cdr3_aa: CAWTPGTGWETQYF
j_call: TRBJ2-5
v_call: TRBV30
clone_size: NA
d_call: TRBD1

cdr3_nt: TGTGCCATCAGTGAGTCTGACAGGGAACGTCAGCCCCAGCATTTT
cdr3_aa: CAISESDRERQPQHF
j_call: TRBJ1-5
v_call: TRBV10-3
clone_size: NA
d_call: TRBD1

cdr3_nt: TGTGCCAGCAGCCAAGAGGGAACAGGGAATAACTATGGCTACACCTTC
cdr3_aa: CASSQEGTGNNYGYTF
j_call: TRBJ1-2
v_call: TRBV4-2
clone_size: once
d_call: NA

cdr3_nt: TGTGCCAGCAGCTTAACTGGACTAGCGGGAGTCACAGATACGCAGTATTTT
cdr3_aa: CASSLTGLAGVTDTQYF
j_call: TRBJ2-3
v_call: TRBV7-2
clone_size: NA
d_call: TRBD2

cdr3_nt: TGTGCCAGCAGTGGACTCGGACAAACAGATACGCAGTATTTT
cdr3_aa: CASSGLGQTDTQYF
j_call: TRBJ2-3
v_call: TRBV2
clone_size: NA
d_call: NA

cdr3_nt: TGTGCCAGCAGCCTAACTAGCGGGAGAAGGGATGAGCAGTTCTTC
cdr3_aa: CASSLTSGRRDEQFF
j_call: TRBJ2-1
v_call: TRBV7-2
clone_size: NA
d_call: TRBD2

cdr3_nt: TGTGCCAGCAGCCCTGGGACAGGGGGCAATGAGCAGTTCTTC
cdr3_aa: CASSPGTGGNEQFF
j_call: TRBJ2-1
v_call: TRBV4-2
clone_size: NA
d_call: TRBD1

cdr3_nt: TGTGCCAGTAAGGACAGGGGGAACATTCAGTACTTC
cdr3_aa: CASKDRGNIQYF
j_call: TRBJ2-4
v_call: TRBV19
clone_size: NA
d_call: TRBD1

cdr3_nt: TGCGCCAGCAGCCTAAGGGGGGGTACTGATGAGCAGTTCTTC
cdr3_aa: CASSLRGGTDEQFF
j_call: TRBJ2-1
v_call: TRBV4-3
clone_size: NA
d_call: NA

cdr3_nt: TGTGCCAGTAGCTCGGACAGTAACTATGGCTACACCTTC
cdr3_aa: CASSSDSNYGYTF
j_call: TRBJ1-2
v_call: TRBV19
clone_size: NA
d_call: NA

cdr3_nt: TGCAGCGTGACAGGGTTCCACAATGAGCAGTTCTTC
cdr3_aa: CSVTGFHNEQFF
j_call: TRBJ2-1
v_call: TRBV29-1
clone_size: NA
d_call: TRBD1

cdr3_nt: TGTGCCAGCAGCTGGACAGGGACCTATGGCTACACCTTC
cdr3_aa: CASSWTGTYGYTF
j_call: TRBJ1-2
v_call: TRBV7-6
clone_size: NA
d_call: TRBD1

cdr3_nt: TGTGCCAGTAGGGCTCCGGGACACCTAAACTATGGCTACACCTTC
cdr3_aa: CASRAPGHLNYGYTF
j_call: TRBJ1-2
v_call: TRBV19
clone_size: NA
d_call: NA

cdr3_nt: TGTGCCAGCAGCCTACAGGGGCTCGAGCAGTACTTC
cdr3_aa: CASSLQGLEQYF
j_call: TRBJ2-7
v_call: TRBV7-9
clone_size: NA
d_call: TRBD1

cdr3_nt: TGCGCCAGCAGCGGGACAGGGGCCCCACCCGCGAACACCGGGGAGCTGTTTTTT
cdr3_aa: CASSGTGAPPANTGELFF
j_call: TRBJ2-2
v_call: TRBV10-2
clone_size: NA
d_call: TRBD1

cdr3_nt: TGTGCCAGCAGTTTATGGAGCACTGAAGCTTTCTTT
cdr3_aa: CASSLWSTEAFF
j_call: TRBJ1-1
v_call: TRBV28
clone_size: NA
d_call: NA

cdr3_nt: TGTGCCAGCAGTTTAGCGGCTTATAAGTACAATGAGCAGTTCTTC
cdr3_aa: CASSLAAYKYNEQFF
j_call: TRBJ2-1
v_call: TRBV28
clone_size: NA
d_call: NA

cdr3_nt: TGTGCCAGCAGTGAACGGGCCGGAGGTACTTACTACGAGCAGTACTTC
cdr3_aa: CASSERAGGTYYEQYF
j_call: TRBJ2-7
v_call: TRBV6-1
clone_size: NA
d_call: NA

cdr3_nt: TGTGCCAGCAGTGACAGTGGGAGGCCTAGCCCTCAAGAGACCCAGTACTTC
cdr3_aa: CASSDSGRPSPQETQYF
j_call: TRBJ2-5
v_call: TRBV6-8
clone_size: NA
d_call: NA

cdr3_nt: TGCGCCAGCAGCCAAGATACGGGGTTCGGAAACACCATATATTTT
cdr3_aa: CASSQDTGFGNTIYF
j_call: TRBJ1-3
v_call: TRBV4-3
clone_size: NA
d_call: NA

cdr3_nt: TGCGCCAGCAGCCCGACAGGGAACACTGAAGCTTTCTTT
cdr3_aa: CASSPTGNTEAFF
j_call: TRBJ1-1
v_call: TRBV5-4
clone_size: NA
d_call: NA

cdr3_nt: TGTGCCAGCAGCTTAGGGGAGGGGGTCTATGGCTACACCTTC
cdr3_aa: CASSLGEGVYGYTF
j_call: TRBJ1-2
v_call: TRBV9
clone_size: once
d_call: NA

cdr3_nt: TGTGCCAGCAGCTTAATTGGGGGCAGTAATTCACCCCTCCACTTT
cdr3_aa: CASSLIGGSNSPLHF
j_call: TRBJ1-6
v_call: TRBV7-3
clone_size: NA
d_call: NA

cdr3_nt: TGTGCCATCAGCACAGGGGGCGATGGCTACACCTTC
cdr3_aa: CAISTGGDGYTF
j_call: TRBJ1-2
v_call: TRBV10-3
clone_size: NA
d_call: TRBD1

cdr3_nt: TGTGCCAGTAGTACCTCTAGCGTCTCCTACAATGAGCAGTTCTTC
cdr3_aa: CASSTSSVSYNEQFF
j_call: TRBJ2-1
v_call: TRBV19
clone_size: NA
d_call: NA

cdr3_nt: TGTGCCAGCAGCTTGTTCCGGGACAGCGGAACCTACGAGCAGTACTTC
cdr3_aa: CASSLFRDSGTYEQYF
j_call: TRBJ2-7
v_call: TRBV5-6
clone_size: NA
d_call: TRBD1

cdr3_nt: TGTGCCAGCACCTTGGACAGGGGATCCTACGAGCAGTACTTC
cdr3_aa: CASTLDRGSYEQYF
j_call: TRBJ2-7
v_call: TRBV7-6
clone_size: NA
d_call: TRBD1

cdr3_nt: TGTGCCAGCAGTCCGCGGACTGAGAATGAAAAACTGTTTTTT
cdr3_aa: CASSPRTENEKLFF
j_call: TRBJ1-4
v_call: TRBV6-7
clone_size: NA
d_call: NA

cdr3_nt: TGCAGCGGGAAACAGGGTCGGAACACCGGGGAGCTGTTTTTT
cdr3_aa: CSGKQGRNTGELFF
j_call: TRBJ2-2
v_call: TRBV29-1
clone_size: once
d_call: NA

cdr3_nt: TGTGCCAGCAGCCCCCGTCCACCGCGGGAGAACAATGAGCAGTTCTTC
cdr3_aa: CASSPRPPRENNEQFF
j_call: TRBJ2-1
v_call: TRBV7-8
clone_size: NA
d_call: TRBD2

cdr3_nt: TGTGCCAGTAGTCCCATACAGACAGGGACCACTGAAGCTTTCTTT
cdr3_aa: CASSPIQTGTTEAFF
j_call: TRBJ1-1
v_call: TRBV19
clone_size: NA
d_call: TRBD1

cdr3_nt: TGTGCCATCAGTGCCTTCGGGACAGGGGGCGAGGGCTATGGCTACACCTTC
cdr3_aa: CAISAFGTGGEGYGYTF
j_call: TRBJ1-2
v_call: TRBV10-3
clone_size: once
d_call: TRBD1

cdr3_nt: TGTGCCAGCAGGTTGATTCGGGACAGGGTAGAGACCCAGTACTTC
cdr3_aa: CASRLIRDRVETQYF
j_call: TRBJ2-5
v_call: TRBV7-8
clone_size: NA
d_call: TRBD1

cdr3_nt: TGTGCCAGTAGGAGGACTGAAGCTAACTATGGCTACACCTTC
cdr3_aa: CASRRTEANYGYTF
j_call: TRBJ1-2
v_call: TRBV19
clone_size: NA
d_call: NA